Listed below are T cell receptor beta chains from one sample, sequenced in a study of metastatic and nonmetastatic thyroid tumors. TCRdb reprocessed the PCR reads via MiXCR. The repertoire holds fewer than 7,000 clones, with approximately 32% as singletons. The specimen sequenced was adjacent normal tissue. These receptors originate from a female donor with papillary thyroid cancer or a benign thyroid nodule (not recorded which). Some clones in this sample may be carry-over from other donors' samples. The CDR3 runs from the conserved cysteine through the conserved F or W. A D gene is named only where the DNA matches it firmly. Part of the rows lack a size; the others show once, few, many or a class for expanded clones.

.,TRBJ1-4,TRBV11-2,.,CASSSNPDGVNEKLFF,TGTGCCAGCAGCTCCAACCCGGACGGGGTAAATGAAAAACTGTTTTTT
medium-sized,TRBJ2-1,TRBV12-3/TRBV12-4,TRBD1,CASSAIPGTGTYNEQFF,TGTGCCAGCAGTGCCATTCCCGGGACAGGGACCTACAATGAGCAGTTCTTC
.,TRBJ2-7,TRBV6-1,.,CASSEIIDTYEQYF,TGTGCCAGCAGTGAAATTATAGACACCTACGAGCAGTACTTC
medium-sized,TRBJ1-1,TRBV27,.,CASGHREPAEAFF,TGTGCCAGCGGCCACAGGGAACCGGCTGAAGCTTTCTTT
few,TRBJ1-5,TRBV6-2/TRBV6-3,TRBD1,CASSSDRGQPQHF,TGTGCCAGCAGCAGCGACAGGGGTCAGCCCCAGCATTTT
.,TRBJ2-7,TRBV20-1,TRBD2,CSARDHGRISYEQYF,TGCAGTGCTAGAGACCACGGGAGGATCTCCTACGAGCAGTACTTC
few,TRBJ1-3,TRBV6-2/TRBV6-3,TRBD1,CASSQPGQVISGNTIYF,TGTGCCAGCAGTCAGCCGGGACAGGTAATCTCTGGAAACACCATATATTTT
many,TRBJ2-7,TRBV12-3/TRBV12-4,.,CASSWGSEAYEQYF,TGTGCCAGCAGTTGGGGTAGCGAAGCTTACGAGCAGTACTTC
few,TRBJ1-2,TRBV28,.,CASSFRTVGYTF,TGTGCCAGCAGTTTTAGGACAGTGGGCTACACCTTC
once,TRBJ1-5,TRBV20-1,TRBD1,CSARLGQISNQPQHF,TGCAGTGCTAGATTGGGACAGATTAGCAATCAGCCCCAGCATTTT
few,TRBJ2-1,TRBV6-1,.,CASSLPTVPSYNEQFF,TGTGCCAGCAGCCTTCCCACTGTACCCTCCTACAATGAGCAGTTCTTC
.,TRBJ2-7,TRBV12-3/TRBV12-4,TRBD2,CASSSLAGGGYEQYF,TGTGCCAGCAGTTCGTTAGCGGGAGGTGGATACGAGCAGTACTTC
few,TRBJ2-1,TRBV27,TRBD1,CASSSMTGAVSYNEQFF,TGTGCCAGCAGTTCCATGACAGGGGCAGTCTCCTACAATGAGCAGTTCTTC
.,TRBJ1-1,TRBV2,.,CASRTANKRIF,TGTGCCAGCAGGACCGCTAATAAGCGGATCTTT
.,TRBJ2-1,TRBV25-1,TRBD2,CATNTGLAGVGEQFF,TGTGCCACCAACACGGGACTAGCGGGAGTGGGTGAGCAGTTCTTC
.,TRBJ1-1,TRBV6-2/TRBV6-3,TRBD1,CASRQGLETEAFF,TGTGCCAGTCGACAGGGGTTGGAGACTGAAGCTTTCTTC
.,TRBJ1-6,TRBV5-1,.,CASSSSYNSPLHF,TGCGCCAGCAGCAGCTCCTATAATTCACCCCTCCACTTT
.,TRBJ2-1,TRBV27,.,CASRSGAAQNAQFF,TGTGCCAGCAGATCTGGGGCGGCCCAGAATGCGCAGTTCTTC